This entry concerns a single T cell receptor (beta chain). The data derive from a study of blood T cell repertoires in COVID-19. The protocol was immunoSEQ multiplex PCR, while the TCRdb copy is restricted to in-frame clones and leaves out a portion. The sample contains around 320,000 clones, nearly 90% of which appear only once. This CDR3 region has 12 residues. In germline, CDR1 is SQVTM, CDR2 ANQGSEA. Trimming cost V 4 bases and J 2 bases, with 7 bases left between them. The receptor was isolated from a woman under 30 with acute COVID-19. Sequenced sample: PBMCs or T cells enriched from blood (not recorded which). The chain employs TRBV29-1 and TRBJ2-3, with unresolved D. CDR3 amino acids: CSVVSPTDTQYF. CDR3 in DNA: TGCAGCGTTGTGAGTCCCACAGATACGCAGTATTTT.